In its sample, the clone carrying this TCR beta chain was seen many times. This sample is drawn from a study of CD8+CD57+ T cells in acquired aplastic anemia. About the study: Each DNA sample taken from sorted CD4+ and CD8+ cells came to 3 to 4 ug on average.

The use of genomic DNA as template underpinned the TCR beta VDJ and CDR3 profiling. TCRdb ran MiXCR on the reads and lists one entry per CDR3 protein. The sample has some 200,000 distinct CDR3 sequences; approximately 35% are singletons. The TCR was taken from a human donor in good health, serving as a control. Sequencing input: sorted CD4+, CD8+, or CD8+CD57+ T cells (not recorded which) from PBMCs.

Here the CDR3 reads CASSSTIQFTNEQYF. CDR3 coding DNA: TGTGCCAGCAGCTCCACCATACAGTTTACCAACGAGCAGTACTTC. The V and J genes are TRBV5-5 and TRBJ2-7, with no clear D. Between the trimmed V and J ends, which lost 3 bases and 5 bases, there was a span of 18 bases. The germline V gene encodes CDR1 SGHKS and CDR2 YYEKEE (reference sequence). The CDR3 sequence is 15 residues long.